The T cell receptor (beta chain) under discussion was sequenced for a study of blood T cell repertoires in COVID-19. Whole-study context: Specimens from acute and convalescent COVID-19 originated in the United States, Italy and Spain. In each case, the material was cDNA or gDNA derived from T cells, B-cell-depleted T cells, or PBMCs.

The authors' processing: Nucleated cell counts were estimated from reference gene primer amplification. Measured with immunoSEQ multiplex PCR; TCRdb has only the in-frame clones, and not every one. The V and J calls and the clone size are those of that table, but D and trimming were determined from the DNA. The table records about 170,000 clones, 74% of them present only once. Germline CDR1 MNHNY, CDR2 SVGAGI (reference sequence). V was shortened by 6 bases and J by 0 bases, with 11 bases between the two germline ends. This CDR3 region has 14 residues. Sequenced material: peripheral blood. The clonotype comes from a woman older than 75 with acute or convalescent COVID-19. The chain carries TRBV6-6 and TRBJ1-2, with a possible D match to TRBD1 (6 bases). DNA for the CDR3: TGTGCCAGCAGACGACGGACAGCTAACTATGGCTACACCTTC. Its translation is CASRRRTANYGYTF.